This T cell receptor (beta chain) originates from a study of blood T cell repertoires in COVID-19. Study overall: There were acute and convalescent COVID-19 samples, and they came from the United States, Italy and Spain. Sources were T cells, B-cell-depleted T cells, or PBMCs; the material itself was cDNA or gDNA.

In the study's own analysis: Amplifying reference gene primers gave estimates of nucleated cell counts. The repertoire was sequenced with immunoSEQ multiplex PCR; TCRdb's copy has only in-frame clones and lacks some. Clone size and V and J calls were adopted from that table, with D and trimming inferred from the DNA. The sample holds about 180,000 clones, around 87% seen once. Unmatched junction bases numbered 4, after V lost 3 bases and J lost 7 bases. In germline, CDR1 is LNHDA, CDR2 SQIVND (reference sequence). CDR3 length equals 15 residues. This TCR came from a woman under 40 with active or convalescent COVID-19. The chain uses TRBV19 and TRBJ2-1; TRBD2 aligns across 12 bases. The sample comprised peripheral blood. In DNA, the CDR3 is TGTGCCAGTAGTATCACTAGCGGGAGGTTGAATGAGCAGTTCTTC. Translation gives CASSITSGRLNEQFF.